The 2 T cell receptor beta chains given below trace back to one sample, sequenced in a study of shared clonotypes between healthy human individuals (dated by TCRdb to the early 2020s). The method behind the library was the immunoSEQ multiplex PCR assay. In its TCRdb copy, this immuneACCESS table keeps in-frame sequences only and misses some clones. Where compared with another copy, unresolved V genes explain less than half of these, and the others have no known cause. The sample table records under 1,900,000 clones; less than 99% of these occur just once. The ten biggest clones cover roughly 0.36% of the sample. Sequencing input: naive CD4+ T cells sorted from blood. This specimen's cell subset or site label, per the study, means: CD45RA+ positively selected. These TCRs come from a man between 25 and 39 years old in good health.

To note about this clone: This CDR3 is also generated by other DNA sequences in the sample. The rearrangement joins TRBV2 to TRBJ2-3; D not certain. Trimming pared 6 bases from V and 5 bases from J, leaving 3 bases between. In germline, CDR1 is SNHLY, CDR2 FYNNEI. The CDR3 loop spans 10 amino acids. The CDR3 sequence is CASRIDTQYF. The CDR3 nucleotides read TGTGCCAGCAGGATAGATACGCAGTATTTT. Full variable domain (remainder filled in from reference TRBV2 and TRBJ2-3): EPEVTQTPSHQVTQMGQEVILRCVPISNHLYFYWYRQILGQKVEFLVSFYNNEISEKSEIFDDQFSVERPDGSNFTLKIRSTKLEDSAMYFCASRIDTQYFGPGTRLTVL.

The CDR3 bases are TGTGCCAGTAGTATACTCACAGGGGTTAACACCGGGGAGCTGTTTTTT. Its protein is CASSILTGVNTGELFF. The chain recombines TRBV19 with TRBJ2-2; 7 nucleotides match TRBD1. CDR1 is LNHDA and CDR2 is SQIVND in the germline V gene (reference sequence). This CDR3 has 16 residues. J was trimmed by 2 bases and V by 2 bases; bases with no gene match: 5.